This record covers a single T cell receptor beta chain. The antigen remains undetermined. The PCR ran on 60 Vbeta and 13 Jbeta primers. Assay used: immunoSEQ multiplex PCR; TCRdb lists only in-frame clones, some missing. The data show roughly 170,000 clones, about 73% seen once. The data were taken from a study of cytomegalovirus exposure and HLA in healthy donors. Trimming pared 3 bases from V and 0 bases from J, leaving 9 bases between. Per germline, CDR1 SGHVS and CDR2 FNYEAQ. The CDR3 spans 14 residues. General study findings and limits: Earlier analysis looked at TCR beta V segments, and most were productive about 87% or about 30% of the time. The authors judged a highly shared variant cluster likely a sequencing artifact. Despite most TCR sequences being rare, some public TCRs occurred in many donors. Reportedly, diagnosis of cytomegalovirus status by the classifier showed high specificity and sensitivity.

Sequencing was carried out using PBMCs. The J gene is TRBJ2-7, the V gene TRBV7-6; D perhaps matches TRBD2 (5 bases). The clonotype originates from a woman in her forties or fifties in good health and CMV-seropositive. CDR3 residues: CASSLMEDSYEQYF. CDR3 in DNA: TGTGCCAGCAGCTTGATGGAGGACTCCTACGAGCAGTACTTC. The full variable domain, rest sourced from reference TRBV7-6 and TRBJ2-7, is GAGVSQSPRYKVTKRGQDVALRCDPISGHVSLYWYRQALGQGPEFLTYFNYEAQQDKSGLPNDRFSAERPEGSISTLTIQRTEQRDSAMYRCASSLMEDSYEQYFGPGTRLTVT.